These T cell receptor beta chains were read from a single sample in a study of T cell responses to AZD1222 COVID-19 vaccine. The protocol was immunoSEQ multiplex PCR, while the TCRdb copy is restricted to in-frame clones and leaves out a portion. Of 95,000 to 100,000 clones in the sample, 86% were seen once. The sequencing here drew on peripheral blood, taken on day 0 of AZD1222 vaccination. These receptor sequences come from an adult in good health. Each CDR3 is given with its conserved first and last residue. The D gene is left open where the match is weak. The listing skips clone size in some rows; elsewhere it reads once, few, many or a size class.

clone size	D gene	J gene	V gene	CDR3 protein	CDR3 DNA
few	TRBD1	TRBJ1-1	TRBV30	CAWDGTEGTNTEAFF	TGTGCCTGGGACGGGACAGAAGGGACGAACACTGAAGCTTTCTTT
once	.	TRBJ2-7	TRBV30	CALCDWVCDF	TGTGCCTTATGTGATTGGGTGTGCGACTTC
.	.	TRBJ1-4	TRBV11-2	CASSPGTHNEKLFF	TGTGCCAGCAGCCCCGGGACGCATAATGAAAAACTGTTTTTT
.	TRBD1	TRBJ1-4	TRBV6-5	CASTGGGRGREKLFF	TGTGCCAGCACCGGAGGGGGCCGGGGAAGGGAAAAACTGTTTTTT
once	.	TRBJ2-2	TRBV7-6	CASSPGVGGTFGTGELFF	TGTGCCAGCAGCCCCGGCGTGGGTGGGACGTTCGGAACCGGGGAGCTGTTTTTT
.	TRBD1	TRBJ2-3	TRBV5-1	CASGVTGGSADTQYF	TGCGCCAGCGGAGTTACAGGGGGCTCGGCAGATACGCAGTATTTT
.	.	TRBJ1-4	TRBV6-5	CASSSGNEKLFF	TGTGCCAGCAGTTCCGGGAATGAAAAACTGTTTTTT
.	TRBD1	TRBJ1-1	TRBV3-1/TRBV3-2	CASSQDPGGLDTEAFF	TGTGCCAGCAGCCAAGACCCAGGGGGCCTAGACACTGAAGCTTTCTTT
.	.	TRBJ1-1	TRBV21-1	CASSKWDTTPNTEAFF	TGTGCCAGCAGCAAATGGGACACGACACCGAACACTGAAGCTTTCTTT
.	TRBD1	TRBJ1-6	TRBV28	CASRGTGYYSPLHF	TGTGCCAGCAGGGGGACAGGTTACTATTCACCCCTCCACTTT
.	TRBD2	TRBJ2-1	TRBV6-2/TRBV6-3	CASSPPRREANEQFF	TGTGCCAGCAGTCCACCCCGGCGGGAGGCCAATGAGCAGTTCTTC
.	.	TRBJ1-1	TRBV29-1	CSVSGGTEAFF	TGTAGCGTTTCGGGCGGCACTGAAGCTTTCTTT
.	.	TRBJ2-5	TRBV7-7	CASSLTSRGETQYF	TGTGCTAGCAGCCTGACTAGTAGGGGAGAGACCCAGTACTTC
.	.	TRBJ1-3	TRBV5-1	CASSLDFSYGNTIYF	TGCGCCAGCAGCTTGGATTTTTCCTATGGAAACACCATATATTTT
.	TRBD2	TRBJ2-5	TRBV7-2	CASSLESGGWETQYF	TGTGCCAGCAGCTTAGAGTCGGGAGGGTGGGAGACCCAGTACTTC
.	.	TRBJ2-3	TRBV5-4	CASSFSARPSSTDTQYF	TGTGCCAGCAGCTTCTCGGCTAGGCCCTCCTCCACAGATACGCAGTATTTT
.	.	TRBJ2-5	TRBV19	CASTPSGKETQYF	TGTGCCAGTACCCCCTCAGGGAAAGAGACCCAGTACTTC
.	.	TRBJ1-5	TRBV19	CASSITRGSSNQPQHF	TGTGCCAGTAGTATCACGCGCGGCAGTAGCAATCAGCCCCAGCATTTT
once	.	TRBJ2-5	TRBV27	CASSLSRNQETQYF	TGTGCCAGCAGTTTATCGAGGAACCAAGAGACCCAGTACTTC
.	TRBD1	TRBJ1-1	TRBV5-1	CASSWYTGGNTEAFF	TGCGCCAGCAGCTGGTATACAGGGGGGAACACTGAAGCTTTCTTT
.	TRBD2	TRBJ2-3	TRBV29-1	CSFESGGGTDTQYF	TGCAGCTTCGAGTCGGGGGGGGGCACAGATACGCAGTATTTT
few	.	TRBJ1-3	TRBV5-4	CASSWTGGNTIYF	TGTGCCAGCAGCTGGACGGGCGGAAACACCATATATTTT
.	.	TRBJ2-1	TRBV7-3	CASSLTLASAYNEQFF	TGTGCCAGCAGCCTGACCCTAGCGAGCGCCTACAATGAGCAGTTCTTC
.	.	TRBJ2-3	TRBV5-1	CASSLERGQSADTQYF	TGCGCCAGCAGCTTGGAAAGGGGCCAGTCCGCAGATACGCAGTATTTT
once	TRBD1	TRBJ1-5	TRBV6-2/TRBV6-3	CASSYSAGGIQPQHF	TGTGCCAGCAGTTACTCGGCAGGGGGCATCCAGCCCCAGCATTTT
once	TRBD2	TRBJ2-1	TRBV30	CAWSVFLGTRGNEQFF	TGTGCCTGGAGTGTCTTTCTTGGGACTAGGGGCAATGAGCAGTTCTTC
.	.	TRBJ2-7	TRBV7-2	CASSIYRGAGGEQYF	TGTGCCAGCAGCATCTATAGGGGGGCGGGTGGCGAGCAGTACTTC
.	.	TRBJ1-5	TRBV15	CATSRVYFVSQPQHF	TGTGCCACCAGCAGAGTTTATTTTGTTTCTCAGCCCCAGCATTTT
.	.	TRBJ1-1	TRBV7-2	CASAFAGVTEAFF	TGTGCCAGCGCCTTCGCAGGGGTGACTGAAGCTTTCTTT
.	.	TRBJ2-7	TRBV20-1	CSASIYRAGEQYF	TGCAGTGCTAGTATTTACAGGGCAGGCGAGCAGTACTTC
.	.	TRBJ1-3	TRBV18	CASSPSGSGAGNTIYF	TGTGCCAGCTCACCTTCCGGGAGCGGGGCTGGAAACACCATATATTTT